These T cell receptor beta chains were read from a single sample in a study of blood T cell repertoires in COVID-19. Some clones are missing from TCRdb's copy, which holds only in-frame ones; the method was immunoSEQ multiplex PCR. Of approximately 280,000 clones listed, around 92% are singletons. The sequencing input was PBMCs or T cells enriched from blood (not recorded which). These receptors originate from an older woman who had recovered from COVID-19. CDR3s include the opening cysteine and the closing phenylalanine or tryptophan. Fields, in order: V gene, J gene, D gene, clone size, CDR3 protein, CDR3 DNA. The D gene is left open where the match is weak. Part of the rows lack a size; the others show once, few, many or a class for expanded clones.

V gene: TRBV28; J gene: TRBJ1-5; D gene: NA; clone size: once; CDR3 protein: CASRLPGGNQPQHF; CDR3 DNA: TGTGCCAGCAGGCTTCCGGGGGGCAATCAGCCCCAGCATTTT
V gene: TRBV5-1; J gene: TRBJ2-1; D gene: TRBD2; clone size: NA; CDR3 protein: CASSVERGGLDEQFF; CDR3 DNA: TGCGCCAGCAGTGTTGAGCGGGGGGGTCTTGATGAGCAGTTCTTC
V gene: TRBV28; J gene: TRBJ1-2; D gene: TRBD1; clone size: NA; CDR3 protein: CASSTTGGENYGYTF; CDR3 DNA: TGTGCCAGCAGTACTACAGGGGGAGAGAACTATGGCTACACCTTC
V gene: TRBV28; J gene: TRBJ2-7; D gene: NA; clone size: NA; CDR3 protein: CASSLSSVIYEQYF; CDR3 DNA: TGTGCCAGCAGTTTGTCTAGCGTAATCTACGAGCAGTACTTC
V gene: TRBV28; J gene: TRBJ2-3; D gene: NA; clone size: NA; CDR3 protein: CASSSLFASTDTQYF; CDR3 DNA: TGTGCCAGCAGTTCACTATTTGCCAGCACAGATACGCAGTATTTT
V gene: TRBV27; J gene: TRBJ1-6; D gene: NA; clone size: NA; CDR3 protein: CASSLLEGGNSPLHF; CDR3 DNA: TGTGCCAGCAGTTTATTGGAAGGGGGTAATTCACCCCTCCACTTT
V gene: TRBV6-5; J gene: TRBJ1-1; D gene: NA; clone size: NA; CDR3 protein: CASSQAGTNTEAFF; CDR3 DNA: TGTGCCAGCAGCCAAGCCGGGACAAACACTGAAGCTTTCTTT
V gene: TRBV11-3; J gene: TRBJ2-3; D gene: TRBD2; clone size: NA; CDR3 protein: CASSPSTLAGPDTQYF; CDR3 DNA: TGTGCCAGCAGCCCATCAACCCTAGCGGGACCGGATACGCAGTATTTT
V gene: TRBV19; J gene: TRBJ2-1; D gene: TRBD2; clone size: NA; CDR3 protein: CASSITVRTSGDPREQFF; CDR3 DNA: TGTGCCAGTAGTATAACGGTAAGGACTAGCGGGGACCCAAGGGAGCAGTTCTTC
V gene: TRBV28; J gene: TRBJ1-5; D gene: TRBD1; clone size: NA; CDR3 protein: CASQPPGTGLNQPQHF; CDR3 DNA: TGTGCCAGCCAACCCCCTGGGACAGGACTTAATCAGCCCCAGCATTTT
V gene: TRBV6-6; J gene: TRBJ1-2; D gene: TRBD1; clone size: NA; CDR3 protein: CASSGTQGAGGYTF; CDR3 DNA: TGTGCCAGCAGCGGAACGCAGGGGGCGGGCGGCTACACCTTC
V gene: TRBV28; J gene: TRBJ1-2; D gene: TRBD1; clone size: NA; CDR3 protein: CASSPNDRVNYGYTF; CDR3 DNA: TGTGCCAGCAGTCCCAACGACAGGGTCAACTATGGCTACACCTTC
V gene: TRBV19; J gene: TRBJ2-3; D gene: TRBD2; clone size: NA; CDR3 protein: CASSPRAGGSDTQYF; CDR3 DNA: TGTGCCAGTAGCCCCAGGGCGGGGGGTTCAGATACGCAGTATTTT
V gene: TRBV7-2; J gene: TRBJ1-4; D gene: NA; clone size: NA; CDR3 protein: CASSLVPGQFEKLFF; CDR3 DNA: TGTGCCAGCAGCTTAGTCCCCGGACAATTTGAAAAACTGTTTTTT
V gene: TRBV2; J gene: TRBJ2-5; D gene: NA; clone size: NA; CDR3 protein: CASSEVGGQETQYF; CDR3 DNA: TGTGCCAGCAGTGAAGTGGGGGGTCAAGAGACCCAGTACTTC
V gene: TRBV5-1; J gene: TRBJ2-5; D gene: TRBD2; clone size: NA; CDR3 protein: CASSLASGPYQETQYF; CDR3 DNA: TGCGCCAGCAGCTTGGCTAGCGGGCCGTACCAAGAGACCCAGTACTTC
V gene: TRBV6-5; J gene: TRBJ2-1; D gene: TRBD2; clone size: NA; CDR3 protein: CASRDFAGAQDEQFF; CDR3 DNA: TGTGCCAGCAGAGATTTCGCGGGAGCACAGGATGAGCAGTTCTTC
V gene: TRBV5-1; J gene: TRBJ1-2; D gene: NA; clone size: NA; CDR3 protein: CASSLGAGADAGGYTF; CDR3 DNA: TGCGCCAGCAGCTTGGGGGCAGGGGCTGACGCTGGTGGCTACACCTTC
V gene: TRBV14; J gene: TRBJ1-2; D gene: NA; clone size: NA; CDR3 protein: CASSQVPRDGYTF; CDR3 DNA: TGTGCCAGCAGCCAAGTGCCGCGCGATGGCTACACCTTC
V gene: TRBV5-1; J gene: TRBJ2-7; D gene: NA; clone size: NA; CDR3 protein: CASSLQGENYEQYF; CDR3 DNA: TGCGCCAGCAGCTTACAGGGAGAGAACTACGAGCAGTACTTC
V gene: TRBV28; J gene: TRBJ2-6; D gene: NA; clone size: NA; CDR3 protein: CASSFYRDKSSGANVLTF; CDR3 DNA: TGTGCCAGCAGTTTCTACCGGGACAAAAGCTCTGGGGCCAACGTCCTGACTTTC
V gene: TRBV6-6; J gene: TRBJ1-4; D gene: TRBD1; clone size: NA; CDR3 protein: CASSYPTGVQEKLFF; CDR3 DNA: TGTGCCAGCAGTTACCCGACAGGGGTTCAAGAAAAACTGTTTTTT
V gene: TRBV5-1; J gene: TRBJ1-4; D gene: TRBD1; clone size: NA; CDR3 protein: CASSLSTGDEEKLFF; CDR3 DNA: TGCGCCAGCAGCCTCTCGACAGGGGACGAGGAAAAACTGTTTTTT